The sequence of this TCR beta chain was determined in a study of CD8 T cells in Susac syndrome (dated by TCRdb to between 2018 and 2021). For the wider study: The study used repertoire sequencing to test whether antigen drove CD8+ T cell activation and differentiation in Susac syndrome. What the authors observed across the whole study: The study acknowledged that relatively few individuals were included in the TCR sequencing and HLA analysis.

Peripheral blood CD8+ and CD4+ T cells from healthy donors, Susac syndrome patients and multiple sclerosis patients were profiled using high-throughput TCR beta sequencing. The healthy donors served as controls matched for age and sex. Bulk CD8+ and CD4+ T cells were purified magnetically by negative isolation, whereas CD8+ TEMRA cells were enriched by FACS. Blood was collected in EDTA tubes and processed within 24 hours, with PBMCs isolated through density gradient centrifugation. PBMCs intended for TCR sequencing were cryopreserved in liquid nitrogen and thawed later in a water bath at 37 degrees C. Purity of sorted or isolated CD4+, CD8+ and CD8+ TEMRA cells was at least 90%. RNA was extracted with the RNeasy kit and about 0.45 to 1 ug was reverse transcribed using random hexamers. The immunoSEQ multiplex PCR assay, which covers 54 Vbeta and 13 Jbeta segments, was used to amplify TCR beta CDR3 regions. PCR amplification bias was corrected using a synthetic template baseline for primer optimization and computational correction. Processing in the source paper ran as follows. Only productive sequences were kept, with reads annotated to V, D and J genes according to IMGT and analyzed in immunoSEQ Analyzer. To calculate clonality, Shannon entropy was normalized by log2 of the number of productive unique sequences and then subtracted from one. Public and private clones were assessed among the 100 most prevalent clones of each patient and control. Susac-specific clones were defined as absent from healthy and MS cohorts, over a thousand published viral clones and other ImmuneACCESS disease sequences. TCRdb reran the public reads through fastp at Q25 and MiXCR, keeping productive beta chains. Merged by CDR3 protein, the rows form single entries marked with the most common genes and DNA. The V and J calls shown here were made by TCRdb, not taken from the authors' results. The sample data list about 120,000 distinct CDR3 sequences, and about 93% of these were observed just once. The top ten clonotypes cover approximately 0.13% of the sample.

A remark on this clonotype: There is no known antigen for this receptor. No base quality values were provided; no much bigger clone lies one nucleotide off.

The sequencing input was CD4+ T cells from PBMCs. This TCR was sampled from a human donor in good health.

The CDR3 sequence is CASSQGQGASRVLTF. The DNA sequence follows: TGTGCCAGCAGCCAAGGACAGGGGGCGTCCCGCGTCCTGACTTTC. The rearrangement joined TRBV5-6 to TRBJ2-6, and TRBD1 matches 11 of the central bases. The CDR3 has 15 amino acids, counting the end cysteine and phenylalanine. The sequence is cut down to CDR3 DNA, 45 bases in frame from base 1. Looking up the germline V gene yields CDR1 SGHDT and CDR2 YYEEEE. V loses 4 bases at its end and J loses 12 bases; junction bases beyond the gene matches: 9.